The sequence of this T cell receptor beta chain was determined in a study of blood T cells in healthy people across ages. This clonotype was seen a handful of times. Per sample, no less than 5 micrograms of total RNA were extracted. Using a J-beta primer mix together with a sample-barcoded 5' primer, a second PCR was run for about 6 to 12 cycles. TCRdb reanalysed the 5' RACE reads using MiXCR and keeps one entry per CDR3 protein. The sample lists hundreds of thousands of distinct CDR3 sequences, around a quarter occurring once. These data also formed part of another study, on T cells of mothers and their children. Per that study: The authors used all extracted RNA for cDNA synthesis, at approximately 1.5 ug per 15 ul. Related mother-child pairs showed slightly, non-significantly higher overlap than unrelated pairs.

The clonotype was recovered from a boy aged 10-17 years in good health. The sample taken for sequencing was blood.

The CDR3 nucleotides are TGTGCCAGCAGCCACGAACGACTAGCGGGCGTCAACAATGAGCAGTTCTTC. It is translated as CASSHERLAGVNNEQFF. The rearrangement links TRBV3-1 to TRBJ2-1; 10 bases align to TRBD2. The CDR3 runs to 17 residues. Germline V gene sequence: CDR1 LGHDT, CDR2 YNNKEL (reference sequence). With 3 bases clipped from V and 5 bases from J, the junction kept 10 bases outside the gene matches.